A single sample is the source of the 7 T cell receptor beta chains below, sequenced in a study of shared clonotypes between healthy human individuals. The naive CD8 subset, CD45RO-negative cells positively selected for CCR7, excluded terminally differentiated effector memory CD45RA+ cells. Measured with immunoSEQ multiplex PCR; TCRdb has only the in-frame clones, and not every one. The table includes some 600,000 clones, roughly 96% detected once. Sequenced input: naive CD8+ T cells sorted from blood. Source of these receptors: a woman aged 25 to 39 in good health.

This chain joins TRBV27 and TRBJ2-5; 8 nucleotides agree with TRBD1. The DNA end is a closer match to TRBJ2-7, so the J assignment may be wrong. CDR3 length equals 15 residues. Germline lookup yields CDR1 MNHEY and CDR2 SMNVEV (reference sequence). The CDR3 sequence is CASSNPGQASYEQYF. CDR3 nucleotides: TGTGCCAGCAGTAATCCGGGACAGGCATCCTACGAGCAGTACTTC.

CDR3 nucleotide sequence: TGTGCCAGCACCCTTTCTTTGCTCAAACAAGAGACCCAGTACTTC. Translating it yields CASTLSLLKQETQYF. The rearrangement links TRBV28 to TRBJ2-5; D is uncertain. V was trimmed by 7 bases and J by 2 bases, leaving 17 bases between them. From germline, CDR1 is MDHEN and CDR2 SYDVKM. The CDR3 totals 15 residues. The whole variable domain, remainder taken from reference TRBV28 and TRBJ2-5, is DVKVTQSSRYLVKRTGEKVFLECVQDMDHENMFWYRQDPGLGLRLIYFSYDVKMKEKGDIPEGYSVSREKKERFSLILESASTNQTSMYLCASTLSLLKQETQYFGPGTRLLVL.

The gene calls are TRBV5-1 and TRBJ2-1, with D possibly matching TRBD2 (6 bases). This CDR3 is 16 amino acids long. Trimming shortened V by 4 bases and J by 0 bases, and 14 bases separated the two germline ends. The germline gives CDR1 SGHRS, CDR2 YFSETQ. The CDR3 region has the DNA TGCGCCAGCAGCAGTAGCGGCCTGAGCTCCTACAATGAGCAGTTCTTC. This sequence encodes CASSSSGLSSYNEQFF.

The chain joins TRBV7-9 to TRBJ2-7, with TRBD1 identical over 7 bases. V shed 7 bases, J shed 3 bases, and the junction held 12 bases outside the gene matches. The CDR3 length is 15 residues. CDR1 is SEHNR, CDR2 FQNEAQ, per germline (reference sequence). For the CDR3, the DNA is TGTGCCAGCACCCCGTCCGGACAGGTAATCTACGAGCAGTACTTC. This sequence encodes CASTPSGQVIYEQYF.

This sequence joins TRBV5-1 and TRBJ2-7, with 7 positions matching TRBD1. CDR1 and CDR2 from the germline V gene are SGHRS and YFSETQ. There are 14 residues in the CDR3. Losses at the gene ends were 0 bases for V and 7 bases for J; bases not matched to a gene: 7. The CDR3 DNA is TGCGCCAGCAGCTTGGTCGAGGGGGCACAAGAGCAGTACTTC. It yields the protein CASSLVEGAQEQYF.

The chain joins TRBV15 to TRBJ2-1, with D maybe TRBD2 (8 bases). Trimming took off 2 bases at V and 5 bases at J, with 22 bases between the two ends. There are 18 residues in the CDR3. Germline assignment: CDR1 LNHNV and CDR2 YYDKDF (reference sequence). CDR3 DNA: TGTGCCACCAGCAGAAGAACCCCCGGGACTAGGGGGCACAATGAGCAGTTCTTC. Amino acid sequence: CATSRRTPGTRGHNEQFF.

V and J are TRBV29-1 and TRBJ2-7, with 9 positions matching TRBD2. V lost 6 bases to trimming and J lost 5 bases; unmatched junction nucleotides: 5. The CDR3 extends over 12 amino acids. CDR1 and CDR2 from the germline V gene are SQVTM and ANQGSEA. CDR3 region: CSVQGTSHEQYF. CDR3 nucleotides: TGCAGCGTCCAGGGGACTAGCCACGAGCAGTACTTC.